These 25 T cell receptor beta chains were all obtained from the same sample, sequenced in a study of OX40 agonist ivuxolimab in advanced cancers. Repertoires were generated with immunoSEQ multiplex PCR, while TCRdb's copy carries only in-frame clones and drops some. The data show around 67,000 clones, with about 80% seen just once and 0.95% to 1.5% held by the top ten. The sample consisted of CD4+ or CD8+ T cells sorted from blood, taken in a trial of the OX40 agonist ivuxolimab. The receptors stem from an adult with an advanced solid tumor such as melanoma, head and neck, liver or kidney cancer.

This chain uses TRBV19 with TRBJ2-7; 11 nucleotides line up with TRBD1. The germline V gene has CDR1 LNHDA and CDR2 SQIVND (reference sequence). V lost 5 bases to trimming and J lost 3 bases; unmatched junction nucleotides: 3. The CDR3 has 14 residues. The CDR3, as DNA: TGTGCCAGTAGTTCGGGACAGGGGGACTACGAGCAGTACTTC. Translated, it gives CASSSGQGDYEQYF.

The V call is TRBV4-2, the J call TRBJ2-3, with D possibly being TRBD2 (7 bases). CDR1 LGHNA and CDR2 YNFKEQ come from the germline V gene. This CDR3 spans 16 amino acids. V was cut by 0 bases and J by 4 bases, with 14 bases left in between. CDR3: CASSQEEGGPSDTQYF. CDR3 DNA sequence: TGTGCCAGCAGCCAAGAAGAGGGGGGGCCCTCAGATACGCAGTATTTT.

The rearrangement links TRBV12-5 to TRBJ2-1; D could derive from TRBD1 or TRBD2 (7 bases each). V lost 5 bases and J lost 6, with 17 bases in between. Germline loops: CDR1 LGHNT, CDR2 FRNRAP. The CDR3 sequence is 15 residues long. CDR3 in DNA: TGTGCTAGTGGTCCAGGGGGGGCGGCTGGCAATGAGCAGTTCTTC. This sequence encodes CASGPGGAAGNEQFF.

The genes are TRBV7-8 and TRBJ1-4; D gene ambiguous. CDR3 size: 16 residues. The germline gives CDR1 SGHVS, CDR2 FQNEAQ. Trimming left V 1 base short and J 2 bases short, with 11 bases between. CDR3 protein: CASSLDPLYTNEKLFF. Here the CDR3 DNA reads TGTGCCAGCAGCTTAGACCCCCTCTATACTAATGAAAAACTGTTTTTT.

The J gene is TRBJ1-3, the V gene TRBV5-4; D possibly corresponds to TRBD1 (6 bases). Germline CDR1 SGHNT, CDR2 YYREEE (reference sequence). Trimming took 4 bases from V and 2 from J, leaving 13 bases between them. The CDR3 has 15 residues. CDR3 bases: TGTGCCAGCAGCCTCCAGGGGCCGCCTGGAAACACCATATATTTT. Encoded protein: CASSLQGPPGNTIYF. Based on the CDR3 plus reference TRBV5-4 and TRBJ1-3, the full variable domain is ETGVTQSPTHLIKTRGQQVTLRCSSQSGHNTVSWYQQALGQGPQFIFQYYREEENGRGNFPPRFSGLQFPNYSSELNVNALELDDSALYLCASSLQGPPGNTIYFGEGSWLTVV.

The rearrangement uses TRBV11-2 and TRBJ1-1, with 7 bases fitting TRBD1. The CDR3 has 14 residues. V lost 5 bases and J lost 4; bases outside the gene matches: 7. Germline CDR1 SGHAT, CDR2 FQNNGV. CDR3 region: CASSLNRGGTEAFF. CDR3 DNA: TGTGCCAGCAGCCTCAACAGGGGAGGCACTGAAGCTTTCTTT.

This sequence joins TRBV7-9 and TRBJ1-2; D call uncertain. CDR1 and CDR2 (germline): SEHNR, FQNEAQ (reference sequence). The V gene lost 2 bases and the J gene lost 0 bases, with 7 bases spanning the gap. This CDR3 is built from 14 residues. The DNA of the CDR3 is TGTGCCAGCAGCTTACCAGTTGCTAACTATGGCTACACCTTC. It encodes CASSLPVANYGYTF.

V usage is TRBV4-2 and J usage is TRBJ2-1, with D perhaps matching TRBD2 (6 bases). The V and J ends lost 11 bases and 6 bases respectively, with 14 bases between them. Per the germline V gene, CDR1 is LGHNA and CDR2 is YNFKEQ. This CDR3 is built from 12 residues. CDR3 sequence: CACSGGINEQFF. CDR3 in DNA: TGTGCCTGCTCGGGCGGGATCAATGAGCAGTTCTTC.

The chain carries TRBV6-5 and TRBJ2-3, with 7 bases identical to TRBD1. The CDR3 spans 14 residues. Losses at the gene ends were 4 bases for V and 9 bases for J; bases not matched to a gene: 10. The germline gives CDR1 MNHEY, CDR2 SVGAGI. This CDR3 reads CASSWDRRSVTQYF. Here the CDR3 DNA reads TGTGCCAGCAGTTGGGACAGAAGGAGTGTGACGCAGTATTTT.

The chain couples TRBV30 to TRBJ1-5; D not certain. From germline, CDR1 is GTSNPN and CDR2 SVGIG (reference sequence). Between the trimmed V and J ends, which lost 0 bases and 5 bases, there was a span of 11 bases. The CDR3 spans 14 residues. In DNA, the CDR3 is TGTGCCTGGAGTGTGTCGGCTGCGTATCAGCCCCAGCATTTT. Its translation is CAWSVSAAYQPQHF.

This CDR3 reads CASSPPKAGETQYF. CDR3 coding DNA: TGTGCCAGCAGTCCTCCTAAGGCGGGGGAGACCCAGTACTTC. V gene TRBV2 combines with J gene TRBJ2-5; possible D gene TRBD2, 6 bases. The CDR3 loop spans 14 amino acids. Germline-derived CDR1 and CDR2 are SNHLY and FYNNEI. Deletions cut 5 bases from V and 5 bases from J, with 15 bases between.

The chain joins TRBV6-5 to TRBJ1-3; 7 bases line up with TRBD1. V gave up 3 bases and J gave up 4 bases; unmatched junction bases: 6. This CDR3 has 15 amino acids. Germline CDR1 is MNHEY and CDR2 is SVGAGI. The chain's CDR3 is CASSYQTGRGNTIYF. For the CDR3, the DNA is TGTGCCAGCAGTTATCAGACAGGGCGCGGAAACACCATATATTTT.

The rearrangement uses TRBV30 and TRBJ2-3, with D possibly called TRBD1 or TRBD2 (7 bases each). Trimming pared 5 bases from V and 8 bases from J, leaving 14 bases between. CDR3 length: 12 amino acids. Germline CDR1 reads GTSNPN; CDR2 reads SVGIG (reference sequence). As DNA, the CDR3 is TGTGCCTGGGGGAGGGGGCCGGTTACGCAGTATTTT. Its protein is CAWGRGPVTQYF.

CDR3 in amino acids: CAWSVNAGKEKLFF. The CDR3 coding sequence is TGTGCCTGGAGTGTAAATGCGGGAAAGGAAAAACTGTTTTTT. The V call is TRBV30, the J call TRBJ1-4; the D is unclear. Germline values: CDR1 GTSNPN, CDR2 SVGIG (reference sequence). The CDR3 is 14 amino acids. V lost 0 bases and J lost 8, with 13 bases in between.

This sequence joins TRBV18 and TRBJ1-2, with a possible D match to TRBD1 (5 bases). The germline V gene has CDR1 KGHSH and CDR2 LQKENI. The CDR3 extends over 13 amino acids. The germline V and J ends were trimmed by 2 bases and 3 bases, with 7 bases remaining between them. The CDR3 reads CASSPGGDYGYTF. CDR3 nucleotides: TGTGCCAGCTCACCAGGGGGAGACTATGGCTACACCTTC. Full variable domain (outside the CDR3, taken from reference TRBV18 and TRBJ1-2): NAGVMQNPRHLVRRRGQEARLRCSPMKGHSHVYWYRQLPEEGLKFMVYLQKENIIDESGMPKERFSAEFPKEGPSILRIQQVVRGDSAAYFCASSPGGDYGYTFGSGTRLTVV.

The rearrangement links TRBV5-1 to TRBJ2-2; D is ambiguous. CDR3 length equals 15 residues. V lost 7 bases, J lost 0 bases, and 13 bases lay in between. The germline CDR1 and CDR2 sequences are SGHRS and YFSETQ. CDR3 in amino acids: CASGPTETNTGELFF. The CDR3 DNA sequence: TGCGCCAGCGGACCCACAGAGACGAACACCGGGGAGCTGTTTTTT.

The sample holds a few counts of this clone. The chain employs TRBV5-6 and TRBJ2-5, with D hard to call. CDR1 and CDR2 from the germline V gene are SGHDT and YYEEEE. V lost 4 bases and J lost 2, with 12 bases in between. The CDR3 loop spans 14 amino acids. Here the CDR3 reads CASSPESSQETQYF. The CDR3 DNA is TGTGCCAGCAGCCCCGAAAGTTCACAAGAGACCCAGTACTTC.

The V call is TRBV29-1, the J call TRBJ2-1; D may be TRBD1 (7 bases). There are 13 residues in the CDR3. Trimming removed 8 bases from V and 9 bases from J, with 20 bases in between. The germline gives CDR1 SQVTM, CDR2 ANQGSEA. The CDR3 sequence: CSLRRDSTGEQFF. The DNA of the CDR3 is TGCAGCCTCCGGCGGGACAGCACAGGTGAGCAGTTCTTC.

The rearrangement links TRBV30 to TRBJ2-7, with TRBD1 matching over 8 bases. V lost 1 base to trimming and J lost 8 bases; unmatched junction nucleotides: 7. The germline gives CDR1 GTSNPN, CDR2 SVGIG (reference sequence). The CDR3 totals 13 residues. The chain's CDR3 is CAWSETQGAQQYF. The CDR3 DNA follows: TGTGCCTGGAGTGAAACTCAGGGGGCCCAGCAGTACTTC.

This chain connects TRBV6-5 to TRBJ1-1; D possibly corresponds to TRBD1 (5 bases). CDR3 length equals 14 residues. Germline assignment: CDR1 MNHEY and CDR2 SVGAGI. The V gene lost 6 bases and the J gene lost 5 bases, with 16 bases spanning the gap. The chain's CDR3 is CASRFHGGGTEAFF. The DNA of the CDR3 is TGTGCCAGCAGATTCCACGGGGGTGGGACTGAAGCTTTCTTT.

CDR3 nucleotides: TGTGCCAGTAGCCGGTTAAGTACGGATACGCAGTATTTT. Translating it yields CASSRLSTDTQYF. The chain carries TRBV19 and TRBJ2-3, with D hard to call. The CDR3 is 13 residues long. Between the trimmed V and J ends, which lost 6 bases and 6 bases, there was a span of 13 bases. Germline CDR1 and CDR2: LNHDA and SQIVND (reference sequence). Full variable domain (remainder filled in from reference TRBV19 and TRBJ2-3): DGGITQSPKYLFRKEGQNVTLSCEQNLNHDAMYWYRQDPGQGLRLIYYSQIVNDFQKGDIAEGYSVSREKKESFPLTVTSAQKNPTAFYLCASSRLSTDTQYFGPGTRLTVL.

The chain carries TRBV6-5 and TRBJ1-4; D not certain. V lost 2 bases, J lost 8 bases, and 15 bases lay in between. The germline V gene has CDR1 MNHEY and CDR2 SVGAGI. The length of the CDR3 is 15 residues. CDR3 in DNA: TGTGCCAGCAGTTACGCGGACTTTGATTCGGAAAAACTGTTTTTT. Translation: CASSYADFDSEKLFF.

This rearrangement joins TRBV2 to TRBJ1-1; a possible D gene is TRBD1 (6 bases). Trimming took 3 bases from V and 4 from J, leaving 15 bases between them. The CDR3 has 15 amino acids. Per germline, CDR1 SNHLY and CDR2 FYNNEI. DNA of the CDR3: TGTGCCAGCAGTGATAGGCAGGGGTTGGCCACTGAAGCTTTCTTT. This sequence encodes CASSDRQGLATEAFF.

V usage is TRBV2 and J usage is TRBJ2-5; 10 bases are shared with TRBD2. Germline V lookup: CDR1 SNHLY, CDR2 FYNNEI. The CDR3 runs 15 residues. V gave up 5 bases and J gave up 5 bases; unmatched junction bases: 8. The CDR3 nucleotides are TGTGCCAGCAGTAGCGGGGGGGCCTTTGGCGAGACCCAGTACTTC. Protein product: CASSSGGAFGETQYF. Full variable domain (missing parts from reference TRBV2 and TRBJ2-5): EPEVTQTPSHQVTQMGQEVILRCVPISNHLYFYWYRQILGQKVEFLVSFYNNEISEKSEIFDDQFSVERPDGSNFTLKIRSTKLEDSAMYFCASSSGGAFGETQYFGPGTRLLVL.

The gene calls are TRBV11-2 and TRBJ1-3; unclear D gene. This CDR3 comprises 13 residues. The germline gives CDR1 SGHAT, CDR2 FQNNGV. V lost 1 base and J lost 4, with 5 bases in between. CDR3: CASSLGLGNTIYF. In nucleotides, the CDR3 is TGTGCCAGCAGCTTAGGTCTGGGAAACACCATATATTTT. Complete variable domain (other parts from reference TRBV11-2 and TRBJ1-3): EAGVAQSPRYKIIEKRQSVAFWCNPISGHATLYWYQQILGQGPKLLIQFQNNGVVDDSQLPKDRFSAERLKGVDSTLKIQPAKLEDSAVYLCASSLGLGNTIYFGEGSWLTVV.